The T cell receptor beta chain under discussion was sequenced for a study of blood T cell repertoires in COVID-19 (dated by TCRdb to the early 2020s). General notes on the study: The collaborator samples originated in the United States, Italy and Spain and spanned the acute and convalescent phases of COVID-19. The repertoires were released in a freely available public database meant as a resource for research on the immune response to SARS-CoV-2. Nearly every sample came with metadata listing a de-identified subject ID, COVID-19 status, age in years and sex. The material from the prospective study consisted of cDNA or gDNA derived from T cells, B-cell-depleted T cells, or PBMCs. The samples were drawn from the first 160 participants of the ongoing ImmuneRACE study and from 950 to 1,500 subjects provided by 6 global collaborators. Where available, HLA class I and class II types were taken from metadata supplied by the sample provider and were not determined by assay-based typing. Deeply sampled blood TCRbeta repertoires from subjects exposed to, actively infected with, or recovered from COVID-19 were included in the dataset. The paper as a whole reports these results and caveats: The amount of clinical and demographic metadata varied by source and participant and was provided uncurated.

In the prospective study, participants were about 18 to 100 years old, resided in about two dozen geographic areas of the United States, and were enrolled through a virtual design. In the prospective study, participants were assigned to cohorts based on the clinical history participants reported in a screening survey and a study questionnaire. For ImmuneRACE Cohort 3, a participant was defined as recovered based on two consecutive negative NP/OP PCR tests, clearance by a healthcare professional, or resolution of symptoms. In the prospective study, whole blood, serum and a nasopharyngeal or oropharyngeal swab were collected from each participant by mobile phlebotomists. Participants in the prospective study had the option to provide additional blood draws and questionnaires over a 2-month period. Before DNA extraction, blood samples from the prospective study were shipped at room temperature or frozen.

Per the germline V gene, SGHRS is the CDR1 and YFSETQ is the CDR2. V is clipped by 0 bases and J by 1 base, and the sequence between their germline boundaries is 8 bases long. The CDR3 goes from the cysteine to the phenylalanine over 15 residues. Of the read, only the CDR3 DNA is kept; its 45 bases are in frame from base 1. The immunoSEQ Assay, a bias-controlled multiplex PCR, was used to amplify TCRbeta CDR3 regions from genomic DNA. For the original study's pipeline: Nucleated cell counts per sample were estimated from amplification of reference gene primers within the assay. To quantify the absolute abundance of each unique TCRbeta CDR3 rearrangement, sequence reads were collapsed and filtered. Productive Simpson clonality was computed per sample as the square root of Simpson's diversity index over productive rearrangements. TCRdb took over this immuneACCESS table, retaining in-frame rearrangements with V and J assigned. Such tables are incomplete; in checked studies, under half of the missing clones stem from an unresolved V gene, and the remainder is unexplained. V, J and clone size are taken as reported in that table, and D and trimming were inferred from the DNA itself. For this sample the table gives 150,000 to 200,000 clones, of which about nine tenths were detected only once. The biggest ten clones account for around 9.5% of the sample.

Concerning this clone itself: Its antigen has not been determined. Base qualities are missing; no much larger clone stands one base away.

The TCR was taken from a woman under 30 who had recovered from COVID-19. Recombination linked TRBV5-1 to TRBJ1-5, with the identity of the D gene unclear. Sequencing input: PBMCs or T cells enriched from blood (not recorded which). The DNA is TGCGCCAGCAGCTTGGAAGGACTGAGCAATCAGCCCCAGCATTTT. Its product reads: CASSLEGLSNQPQHF.